This TCR beta chain was recovered during a study of blood T cell repertoires in COVID-19. Study-wide context: Sites across the United States, Italy and Spain contributed samples from acute and convalescent COVID-19. PBMCs, B-cell-depleted T cells, or T cells provided the cDNA or gDNA that made up the material.

The CDR3 spans 13 residues. CDR1 and CDR2 (germline): SGHTA, FQGNSA. Trimming removed 4 bases at V and 2 bases at J, with 9 bases between. Study processing details: Counts of nucleated cells, estimated from reference gene primer amplification, were obtained. Assay used: immunoSEQ multiplex PCR; TCRdb lists only in-frame clones, some missing. The V and J calls and clone size were taken over from that table, and D and trimming were inferred from the DNA. The sample consists of some 52,000 clones, 80% to 85% of them appearing once. The chain uses TRBV7-2 and TRBJ2-7, with D possibly being TRBD1 (5 bases). What was sequenced was peripheral blood. The clonotype originates from a man in his forties or fifties with acute or convalescent COVID-19. The CDR3 region is CASSSRQTYEQYF. In DNA form, the CDR3 reads TGTGCCAGCAGCTCCAGACAGACCTACGAGCAGTACTTC.